This entry lists 8 T cell receptor beta chains sequenced from one sample in a study of neurological immune-mediated disorders. A single record per CDR3 protein comes from TCRdb applying MiXCR to the 5' RACE reads. This table holds around 37,000 distinct CDR3 sequences, about 3.2% found once. Regarding time point: longitudinal time-point 1 (baseline). Sequencing was done on a sample of PBMCs. Source of these receptors: a woman aged 55-70 years with multiple sclerosis.

This clonotype has at least ten counts. The V call is TRBV24-1, the J call TRBJ1-5; a weak D match, TRBD1 (6 bases). The length of the CDR3 is 13 residues. Germline V gene lookup returns CDR1 KGHDR and CDR2 SFDVKD. The germline V and J ends were trimmed by 8 bases and 4 bases, with 11 bases remaining between them. The CDR3 region is CATTTGLNQPQHF. CDR3 DNA: TGTGCCACCACTACAGGGTTAAATCAGCCCCAGCATTTT.

This clonotype was seen many times. The rearrangement links TRBV12-3 or TRBV12-4 to TRBJ2-5, with 11 positions matching TRBD2. This CDR3 is built from 15 residues. Trimming removed 6 bases from V and 5 bases from J; junction bases left unmatched: 8. CDR3 region: CASSRRLAGRETQYF. In DNA form, the CDR3 reads TGTGCCAGCAGCCGGCGACTAGCGGGGAGGGAGACCCAGTACTTC.

This clonotype was recorded at least ten times. The chain joins TRBV20-1 to TRBJ2-4, with D possibly being TRBD2 (5 bases). The germline V gene encodes CDR1 DFQATT and CDR2 SNEGSKA (reference sequence). CDR3 size: 11 residues. Trimming cost V 3 bases and J 9 bases, with 9 bases left between them. The CDR3 reads CSASPAVIQYF. CDR3 coding DNA: TGCAGTGCTAGCCCAGCGGTCATTCAGTACTTC.

In this sample, this clonotype turned up many times. V is TRBV7-8 and J is TRBJ2-7; D may be TRBD1 (6 bases). Germline V lookup: CDR1 SGHVS, CDR2 FQNEAQ. The CDR3 covers 15 residues. V was cut by 4 bases and J by 2 bases, with 15 bases left in between. CDR3 region: CASSSQPGATYEQYF. CDR3 nucleotide sequence: TGTGCCAGCAGCTCCCAACCAGGGGCTACCTACGAGCAGTACTTC.

Ten or more counts support this clonotype. CDR3: CASSHKDRDRETQYF. The CDR3 nucleotides are TGTGCCAGCAGCCATAAAGACAGGGATCGAGAGACCCAGTACTTC. The chain carries TRBV7-9 and TRBJ2-5, with 7 bases identical to TRBD1. There are 15 residues in the CDR3. CDR1 is SEHNR and CDR2 is FQNEAQ in the germline V gene (reference sequence). J was trimmed by 4 bases and V by 5 bases; bases with no gene match: 10. Together with reference TRBV7-9 and TRBJ2-5, the CDR3 gives the full variable domain: DTGVSQNPRHKITKRGQNVTFRCDPISEHNRLYWYRQTLGQGPEFLTYFQNEAQLEKSRLLSDRFSAERPKGSFSTLEIQRTEQGDSAMYLCASSHKDRDRETQYFGPGTRLLVL.

This clonotype was picked up a small number of times. CDR3 bases: TGCAGTGCTAGGCGAGTTAATGAGCAGTTCTTC. Its protein is CSARRVNEQFF. The gene calls are TRBV20-1 and TRBJ2-1; no definite D call. The CDR3 totals 11 residues. V was cut by 3 bases and J by 7 bases, with 7 bases left in between. Per the germline V gene, CDR1 is DFQATT and CDR2 is SNEGSKA (reference sequence).

This clonotype was found many times. The chain carries TRBV5-1 and TRBJ2-7; TRBD1 matches at 10 bases. Germline CDR1 and CDR2: SGHRS and YFSETQ. V gave up 4 bases and J gave up 7 bases; unmatched junction bases: 8. The CDR3 sequence is 14 residues long. CDR3: CASSTRDRGWEQYF. The DNA of the CDR3 is TGCGCCAGCAGCACCCGGGACAGGGGCTGGGAGCAGTACTTC.

This clonotype was seen repeatedly, ten times or more. The chain has TRBV4-1 and TRBJ1-1; D unclear. From germline, CDR1 is MGHRA and CDR2 YSYEKL. The CDR3 covers 14 residues. Trimming left V 6 bases short and J 4 bases short, with 15 bases between. The CDR3 here is CASRGLLKGTEAFF. For the CDR3, the DNA is TGCGCCAGCAGAGGGCTCCTAAAGGGCACTGAAGCTTTCTTT.